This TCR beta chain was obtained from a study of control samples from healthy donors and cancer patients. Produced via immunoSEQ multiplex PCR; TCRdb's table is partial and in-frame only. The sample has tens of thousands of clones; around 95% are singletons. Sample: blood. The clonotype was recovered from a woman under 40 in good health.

CDR3 region: CASKVNTEAFF. CDR3 in DNA: TGTGCCAGCAAAGTGAACACTGAAGCTTTCTTT. This chain connects TRBV27 to TRBJ1-1; D remains ambiguous. This CDR3 is 11 amino acids long. CDR1 is MNHEY and CDR2 is SMNVEV in the germline V gene (reference sequence). V was pared by 7 bases and J by 0 bases, with 3 bases between.